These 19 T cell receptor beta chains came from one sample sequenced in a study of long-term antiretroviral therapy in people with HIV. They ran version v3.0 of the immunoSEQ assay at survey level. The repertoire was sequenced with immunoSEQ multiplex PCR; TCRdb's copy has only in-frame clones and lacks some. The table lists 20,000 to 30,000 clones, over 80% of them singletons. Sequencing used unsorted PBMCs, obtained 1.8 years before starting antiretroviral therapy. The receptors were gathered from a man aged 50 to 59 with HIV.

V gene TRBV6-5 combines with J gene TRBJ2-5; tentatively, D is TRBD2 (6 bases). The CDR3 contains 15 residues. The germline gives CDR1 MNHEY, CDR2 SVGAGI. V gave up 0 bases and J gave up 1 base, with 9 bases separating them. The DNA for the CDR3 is TGTGCCAGCAGTTACTCGATTAGCGGCCAAGAGACCCAGTACTTC. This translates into CASSYSISGQETQYF.

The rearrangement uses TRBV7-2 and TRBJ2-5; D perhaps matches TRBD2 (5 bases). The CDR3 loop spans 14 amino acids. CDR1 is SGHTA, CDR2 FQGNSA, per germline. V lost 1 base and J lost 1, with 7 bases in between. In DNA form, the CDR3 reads TGTGCCAGCAGCTTAGGAGCGGTCCAAGAGACCCAGTACTTC. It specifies CASSLGAVQETQYF.

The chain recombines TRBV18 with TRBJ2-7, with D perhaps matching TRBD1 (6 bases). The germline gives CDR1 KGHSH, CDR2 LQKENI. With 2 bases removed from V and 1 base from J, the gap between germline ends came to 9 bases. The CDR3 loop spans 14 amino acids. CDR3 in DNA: TGTGCCAGCTCACCAATGACAGGATCCTACGAGCAGTACTTC. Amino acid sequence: CASSPMTGSYEQYF.

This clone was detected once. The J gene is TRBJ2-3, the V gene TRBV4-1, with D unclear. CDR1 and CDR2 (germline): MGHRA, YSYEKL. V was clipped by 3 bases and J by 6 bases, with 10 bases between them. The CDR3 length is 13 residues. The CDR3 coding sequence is TGCGCCAGCAGCCACACATCCCCGGATACGCAGTATTTT. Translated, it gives CASSHTSPDTQYF.

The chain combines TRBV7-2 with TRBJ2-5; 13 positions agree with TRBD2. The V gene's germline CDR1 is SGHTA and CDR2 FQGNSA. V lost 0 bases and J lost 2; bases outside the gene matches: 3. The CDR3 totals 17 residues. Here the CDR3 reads CASSLAGGLAGQETQYF. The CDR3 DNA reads TGTGCCAGCAGCTTAGCAGGGGGACTAGCGGGACAAGAGACCCAGTACTTC.

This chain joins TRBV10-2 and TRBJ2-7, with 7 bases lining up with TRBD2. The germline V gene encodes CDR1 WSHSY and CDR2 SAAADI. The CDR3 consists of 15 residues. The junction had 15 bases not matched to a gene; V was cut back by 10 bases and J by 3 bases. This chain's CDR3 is CATRESGTTYYEQYF. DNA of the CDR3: TGCGCCACCAGAGAATCCGGGACTACCTACTACGAGCAGTACTTC.

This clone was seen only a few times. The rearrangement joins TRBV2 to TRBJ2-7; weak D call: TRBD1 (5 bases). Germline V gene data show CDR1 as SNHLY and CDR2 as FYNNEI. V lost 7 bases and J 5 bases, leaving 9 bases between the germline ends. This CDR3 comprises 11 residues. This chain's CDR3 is CASTVQDEQYF. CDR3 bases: TGTGCCAGCACCGTACAGGACGAGCAGTACTTC.

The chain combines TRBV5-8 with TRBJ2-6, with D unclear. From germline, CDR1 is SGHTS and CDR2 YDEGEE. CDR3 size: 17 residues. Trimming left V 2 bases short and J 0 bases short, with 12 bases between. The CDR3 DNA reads TGTGCCAGCAGCTTTCAGAGTGTCGACTCTGGGGCCAACGTCCTGACTTTC. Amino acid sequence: CASSFQSVDSGANVLTF.

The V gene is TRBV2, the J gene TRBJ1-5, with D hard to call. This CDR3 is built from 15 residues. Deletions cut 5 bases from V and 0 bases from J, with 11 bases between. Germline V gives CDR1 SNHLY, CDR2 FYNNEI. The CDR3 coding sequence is TGTGCCAGCAGTTCAGGCTCTCCTAGCAATCAGCCCCAGCATTTT. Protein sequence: CASSSGSPSNQPQHF.

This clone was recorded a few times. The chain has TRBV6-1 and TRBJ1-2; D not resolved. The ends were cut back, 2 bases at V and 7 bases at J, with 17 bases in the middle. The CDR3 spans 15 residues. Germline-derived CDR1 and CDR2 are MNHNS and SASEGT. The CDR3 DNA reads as TGTGCCAGCAGTGAACTGGCAGCCGGCGGGAGTGGCTACACCTTC. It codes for CASSELAAGGSGYTF.

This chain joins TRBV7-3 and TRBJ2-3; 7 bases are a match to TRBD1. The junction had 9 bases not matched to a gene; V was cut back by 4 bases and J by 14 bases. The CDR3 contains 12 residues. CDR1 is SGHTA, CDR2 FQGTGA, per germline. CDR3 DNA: TGTGCCAGCAGCTCGGTAGGGGGCCCTCGGTATTTT. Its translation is CASSSVGGPRYF.

CDR3 sequence: CAIRTSGSYEQYF. CDR3 bases: TGTGCCATCCGGACTAGCGGTTCCTACGAGCAGTACTTC. V usage is TRBV6-5 and J usage is TRBJ2-7; 10 nucleotides agree with TRBD2. J gave up 1 base and V 10 bases, and 4 bases lay outside the gene matches. From germline, CDR1 is MNHEY and CDR2 SVGAGI. This CDR3 has 13 amino acids.

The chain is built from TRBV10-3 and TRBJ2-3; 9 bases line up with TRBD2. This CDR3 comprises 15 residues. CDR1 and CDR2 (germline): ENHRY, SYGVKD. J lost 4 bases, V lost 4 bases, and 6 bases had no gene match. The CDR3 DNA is TGTGCCATCAGTGTCCTAGCGGGGAACTCAGATACGCAGTATTTT. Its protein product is CAISVLAGNSDTQYF.

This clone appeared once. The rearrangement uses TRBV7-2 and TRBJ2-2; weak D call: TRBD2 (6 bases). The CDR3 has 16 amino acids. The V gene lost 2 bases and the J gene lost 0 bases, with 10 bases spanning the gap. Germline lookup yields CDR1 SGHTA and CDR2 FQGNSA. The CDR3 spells CASSLQASANTGELFF. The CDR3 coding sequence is TGTGCCAGCAGCTTACAAGCTAGCGCGAACACCGGGGAGCTGTTTTTT.

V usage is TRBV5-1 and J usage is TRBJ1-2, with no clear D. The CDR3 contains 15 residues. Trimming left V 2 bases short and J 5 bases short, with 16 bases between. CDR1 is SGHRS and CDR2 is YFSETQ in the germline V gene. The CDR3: CASSFGPIGPYGYTF. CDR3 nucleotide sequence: TGCGCCAGCAGCTTCGGCCCGATCGGCCCTTATGGCTACACCTTC.

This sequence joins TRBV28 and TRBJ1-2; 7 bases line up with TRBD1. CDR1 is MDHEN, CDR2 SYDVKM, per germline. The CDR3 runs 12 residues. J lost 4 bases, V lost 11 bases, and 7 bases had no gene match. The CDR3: CASRQGTYGYTF. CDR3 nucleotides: TGTGCCTCGCGACAGGGTACCTATGGCTACACCTTC.

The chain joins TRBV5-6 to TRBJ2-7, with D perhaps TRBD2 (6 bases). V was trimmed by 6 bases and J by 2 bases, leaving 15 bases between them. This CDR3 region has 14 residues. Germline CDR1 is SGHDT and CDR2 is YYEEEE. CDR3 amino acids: CASTFNPGAYEQYF. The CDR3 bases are TGTGCCAGCACTTTCAACCCGGGGGCCTACGAGCAGTACTTC.

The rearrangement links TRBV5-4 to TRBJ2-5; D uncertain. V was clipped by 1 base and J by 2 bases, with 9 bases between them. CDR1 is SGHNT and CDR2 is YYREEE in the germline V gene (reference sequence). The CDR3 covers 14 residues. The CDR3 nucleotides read TGTGCCAGCAGCTTGTCGTCAGCTCAAGAGACCCAGTACTTC. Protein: CASSLSSAQETQYF.

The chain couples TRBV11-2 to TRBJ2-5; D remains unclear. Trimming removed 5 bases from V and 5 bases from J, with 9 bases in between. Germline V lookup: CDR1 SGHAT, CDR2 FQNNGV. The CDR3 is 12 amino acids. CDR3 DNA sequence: TGTGCCAGCAGCCCAAGCCGGGAGACCCAGTACTTC. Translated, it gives CASSPSRETQYF.